This passage covers 5 T cell receptor beta chains from one sample sequenced in a study of blood T cell repertoires in COVID-19. Profiled with immunoSEQ multiplex PCR; TCRdb holds only in-frame clones, not every one. Of some 64,000 clones listed, around 77% are singletons. Material: peripheral blood. The receptor set was obtained from a man of 80 years or more with active or convalescent COVID-19.

The chain joins TRBV25-1 to TRBJ1-2; D unresolved. Trimming took off 6 bases at V and 8 bases at J, with 16 bases between the two ends. This CDR3 is 13 amino acids long. In germline, CDR1 is MGHDK, CDR2 SYGVNS. The CDR3 coding sequence is TGTGCCAGCAGCCCCTCGGGGATCCACGGCTACACCTTC. It translates to CASSPSGIHGYTF.

This clone was recorded a few times. The chain employs TRBV19 and TRBJ1-1; the D gene is possibly TRBD1 (6 bases). The CDR3 has 14 amino acids. Germline assignment: CDR1 LNHDA and CDR2 SQIVND (reference sequence). V lost 3 bases to trimming and J lost 8 bases, with 16 bases between them. The CDR3 region is CASSIQQGFREAFF. The CDR3 bases are TGTGCCAGTAGTATTCAACAGGGCTTTAGGGAAGCTTTCTTT.

The chain recombines TRBV19 with TRBJ2-7; 7 nucleotides match TRBD2. Germline V gene sequence: CDR1 LNHDA, CDR2 SQIVND (reference sequence). V was pared by 9 bases and J by 9 bases, with 20 bases of the junction left unmatched. This CDR3 comprises 15 residues. The chain's CDR3 is CASKVAAESGNGQYF. The CDR3 DNA reads TGTGCCAGCAAAGTGGCAGCCGAAAGCGGGAATGGGCAGTACTTC.

The chain uses TRBV3-1 (or the pseudogene TRBV3-2) and TRBJ2-1; 15 bases are shared with TRBD2. The trim removed 0 bases at V and 6 bases at J, leaving 9 bases unmatched. In germline, CDR1 is LGHDT, CDR2 YNNKEL (reference sequence). The CDR3 contains 19 residues. Here the CDR3 DNA reads TGTGCCAGCAGCCAAGATCCACCAGGACTAGCGGGAGGGCGCAATGAGCAGTTCTTC. Protein: CASSQDPPGLAGGRNEQFF.

The rearrangement links TRBV5-4 to TRBJ1-2; the match to TRBD1 covers 7 bases. Unmatched junction bases numbered 12, after V lost 3 bases and J lost 4 bases. Germline-derived CDR1 and CDR2 are SGHNT and YYREEE (reference sequence). This CDR3 has 16 amino acids. CDR3 in DNA: TGTGCCAGCAGCTCAGGAGAGGGGGCCTTATCCTATGGCTACACCTTC. Amino acids: CASSSGEGALSYGYTF.